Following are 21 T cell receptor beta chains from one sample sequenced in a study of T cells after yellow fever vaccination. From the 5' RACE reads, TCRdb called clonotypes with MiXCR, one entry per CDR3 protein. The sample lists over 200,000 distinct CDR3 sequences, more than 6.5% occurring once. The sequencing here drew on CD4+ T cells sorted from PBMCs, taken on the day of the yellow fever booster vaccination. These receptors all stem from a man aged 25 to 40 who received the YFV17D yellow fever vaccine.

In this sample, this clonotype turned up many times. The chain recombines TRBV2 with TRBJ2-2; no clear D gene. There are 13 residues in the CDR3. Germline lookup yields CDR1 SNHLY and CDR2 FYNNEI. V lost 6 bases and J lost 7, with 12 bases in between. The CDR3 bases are TGTGCCAGCAGGGTAGGACCCCACGGGGAGCTGTTTTTT. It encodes CASRVGPHGELFF.

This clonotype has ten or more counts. CDR3 region: CASSLRQGGYNEQFF. CDR3 coding DNA: TGTGCCAGCAGCTTAAGGCAGGGGGGCTACAATGAGCAGTTCTTC. V usage is TRBV27 and J usage is TRBJ2-1, with D tentatively TRBD1 (7 bases). V was clipped by 6 bases and J by 3 bases, with 15 bases between them. This CDR3 spans 15 amino acids. Germline loops: CDR1 MNHEY, CDR2 SMNVEV (reference sequence).

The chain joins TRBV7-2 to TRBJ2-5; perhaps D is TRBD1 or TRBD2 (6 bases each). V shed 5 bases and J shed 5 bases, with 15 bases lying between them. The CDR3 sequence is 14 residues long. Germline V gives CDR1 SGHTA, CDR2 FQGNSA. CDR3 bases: TGTGCCAGCAGCAGAGGGGGTAGCGGCGAGACCCAGTACTTC. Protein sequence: CASSRGGSGETQYF.

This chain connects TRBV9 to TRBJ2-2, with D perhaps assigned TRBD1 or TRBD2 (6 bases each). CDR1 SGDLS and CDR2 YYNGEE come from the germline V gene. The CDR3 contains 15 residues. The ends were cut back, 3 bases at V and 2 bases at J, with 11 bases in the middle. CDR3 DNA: TGTGCCAGCAGCGGCGGGACACTAAACACCGGGGAGCTGTTTTTT. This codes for CASSGGTLNTGELFF.

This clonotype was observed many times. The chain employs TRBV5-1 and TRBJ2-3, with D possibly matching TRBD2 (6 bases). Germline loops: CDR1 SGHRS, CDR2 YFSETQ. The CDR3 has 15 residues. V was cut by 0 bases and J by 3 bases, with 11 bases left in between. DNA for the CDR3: TGCGCCAGCAGCTTGGCCCCGGGGGTGACAGATACGCAGTATTTT. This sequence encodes CASSLAPGVTDTQYF. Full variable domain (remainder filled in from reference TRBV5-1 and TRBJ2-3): KAGVTQTPRYLIKTRGQQVTLSCSPISGHRSVSWYQQTPGQGLQFLFEYFSETQRNKGNFPGRFSGRQFSNSRSEMNVSTLELGDSALYLCASSLAPGVTDTQYFGPGTRLTVL.

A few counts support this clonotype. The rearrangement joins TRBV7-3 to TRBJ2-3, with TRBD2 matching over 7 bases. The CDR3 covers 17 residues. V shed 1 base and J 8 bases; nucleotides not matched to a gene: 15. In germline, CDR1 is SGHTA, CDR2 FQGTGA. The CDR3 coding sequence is TGTGCCAGCAGCTTAAGTCCCCCGGCTAGCGGAATCAGTACGCAGTATTTT. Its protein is CASSLSPPASGISTQYF.

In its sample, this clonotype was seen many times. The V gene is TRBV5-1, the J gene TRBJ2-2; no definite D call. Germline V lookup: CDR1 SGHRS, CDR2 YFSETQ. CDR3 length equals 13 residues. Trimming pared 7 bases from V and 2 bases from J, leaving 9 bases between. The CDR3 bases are TGCGCCAGCTATGGCCAAAACACCGGGGAGCTGTTTTTT. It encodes CASYGQNTGELFF.

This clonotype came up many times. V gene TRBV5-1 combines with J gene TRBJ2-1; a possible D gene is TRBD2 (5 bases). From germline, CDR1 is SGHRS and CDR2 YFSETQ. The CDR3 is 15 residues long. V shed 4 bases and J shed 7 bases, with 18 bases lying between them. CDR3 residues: CASSVSATRRNEQFF. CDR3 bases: TGCGCCAGCAGCGTCTCGGCTACTAGACGGAATGAGCAGTTCTTC.

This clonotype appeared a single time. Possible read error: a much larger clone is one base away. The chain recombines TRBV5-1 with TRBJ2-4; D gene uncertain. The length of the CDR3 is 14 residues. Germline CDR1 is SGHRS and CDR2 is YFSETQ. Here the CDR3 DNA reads TGCGCCAGCAGCTTGATGGGTGCCAAAAACGTTCAGTACTTC. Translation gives CASSLMGAKNVQYF. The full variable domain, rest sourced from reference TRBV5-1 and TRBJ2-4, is KAGVTQTPRYLIKTRGQQVTLSCSPISGHRSVSWYQQTPGQGLQFLFEYFSETQRNKGNFPGRFSGRQFSNSRSEMNVSTLELGDSALYLCASSLMGAKNVQYFGAGTRLSVL.

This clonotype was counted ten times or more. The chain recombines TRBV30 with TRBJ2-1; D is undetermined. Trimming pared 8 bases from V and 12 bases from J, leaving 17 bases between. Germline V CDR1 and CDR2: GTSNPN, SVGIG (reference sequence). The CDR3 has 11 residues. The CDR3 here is CATRRRMGQFF. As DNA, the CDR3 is TGTGCCACTCGACGTAGGATGGGGCAGTTCTTC. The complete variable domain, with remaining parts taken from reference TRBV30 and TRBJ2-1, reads SQTIHQWPATLVQPVGSPLSLECTVEGTSNPNLYWYRQAAGRGLQLLFYSVGIGQISSEVPQNLSASRPQDRQFILSSKKLLLSDSGFYLCATRRRMGQFFGPGTRLTVL.

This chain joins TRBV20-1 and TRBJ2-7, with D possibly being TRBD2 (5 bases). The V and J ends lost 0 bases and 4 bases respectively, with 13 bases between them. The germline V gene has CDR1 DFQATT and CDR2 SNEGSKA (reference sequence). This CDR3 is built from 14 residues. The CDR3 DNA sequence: TGCAGTGCTAGAGAGGCAGAAAGGAGGTACGAGCAGTACTTC. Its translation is CSAREAERRYEQYF.

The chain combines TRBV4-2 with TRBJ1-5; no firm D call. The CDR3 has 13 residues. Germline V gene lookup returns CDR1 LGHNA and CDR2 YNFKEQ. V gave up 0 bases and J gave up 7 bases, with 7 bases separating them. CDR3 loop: CASSQDRRQPQHF. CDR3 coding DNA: TGTGCCAGCAGCCAAGATCGGAGGCAGCCCCAGCATTTT.

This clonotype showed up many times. The CDR3 spells CASSPPVTVNTEAFF. CDR3 nucleotide sequence: TGTGCCAGCTCACCACCGGTGACGGTGAACACTGAAGCTTTCTTT. The rearrangement links TRBV18 to TRBJ1-1; no firm D call. The germline V gene has CDR1 KGHSH and CDR2 LQKENI. Trimming removed 0 bases from V and 0 bases from J, with 8 bases in between. The CDR3 has 15 residues.

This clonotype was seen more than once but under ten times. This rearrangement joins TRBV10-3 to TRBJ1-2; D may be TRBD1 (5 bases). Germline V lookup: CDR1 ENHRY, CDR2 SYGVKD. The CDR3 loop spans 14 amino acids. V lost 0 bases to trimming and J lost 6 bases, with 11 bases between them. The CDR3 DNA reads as TGTGCCATCAGTGAGTCCGCAGGGATGGATGGCTACACCTTC. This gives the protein CAISESAGMDGYTF.

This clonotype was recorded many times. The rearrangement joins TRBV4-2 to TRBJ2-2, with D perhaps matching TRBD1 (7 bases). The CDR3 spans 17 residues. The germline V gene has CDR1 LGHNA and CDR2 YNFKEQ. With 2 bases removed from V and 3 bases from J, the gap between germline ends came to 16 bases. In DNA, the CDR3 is TGTGCCAGCAGCCAAACCGGGGGCAGGGGGGACACCGGGGAGCTGTTTTTT. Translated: CASSQTGGRGDTGELFF.

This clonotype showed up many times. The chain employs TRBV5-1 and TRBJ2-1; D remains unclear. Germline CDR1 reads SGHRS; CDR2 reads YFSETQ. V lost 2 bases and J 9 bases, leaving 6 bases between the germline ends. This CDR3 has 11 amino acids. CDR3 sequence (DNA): TGCGCCAGCAGCTTAGAAATTGAGCAGTTCTTC. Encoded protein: CASSLEIEQFF.

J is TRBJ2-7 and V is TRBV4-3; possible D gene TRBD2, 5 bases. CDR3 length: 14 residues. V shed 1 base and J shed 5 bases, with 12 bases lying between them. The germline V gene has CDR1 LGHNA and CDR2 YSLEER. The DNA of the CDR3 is TGCGCCAGCAGCCAAGCGTTCGGGATCGACGAGCAGTACTTC. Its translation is CASSQAFGIDEQYF.

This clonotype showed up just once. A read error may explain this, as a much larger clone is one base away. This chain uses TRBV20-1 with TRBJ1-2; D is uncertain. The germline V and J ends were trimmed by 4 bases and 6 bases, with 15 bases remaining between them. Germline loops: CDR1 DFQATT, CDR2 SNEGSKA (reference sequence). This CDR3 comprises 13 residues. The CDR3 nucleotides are TGCAGTGCTATGGACGGGCTTGGGGATGGCTACACCTTC. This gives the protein CSAMDGLGDGYTF.

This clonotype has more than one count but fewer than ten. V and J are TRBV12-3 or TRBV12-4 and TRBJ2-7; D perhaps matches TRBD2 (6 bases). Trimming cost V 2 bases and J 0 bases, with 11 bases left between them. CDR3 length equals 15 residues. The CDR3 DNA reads TGTGCCAGCAGTTTATTCCTAGCGACCTCCTACGAGCAGTACTTC. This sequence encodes CASSLFLATSYEQYF.

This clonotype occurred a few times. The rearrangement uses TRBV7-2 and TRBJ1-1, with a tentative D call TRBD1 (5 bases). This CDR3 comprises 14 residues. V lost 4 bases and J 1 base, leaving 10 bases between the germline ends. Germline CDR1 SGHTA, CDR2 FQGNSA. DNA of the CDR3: TGTGCCAGCAGCTCGAAGACAGCGAACACTGAAGCTTTCTTT. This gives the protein CASSSKTANTEAFF.

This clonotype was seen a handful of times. As DNA, the CDR3 is TGTGCCAGTGCCAGTGCTATGAACACTGAAGCTTTCTTT. Translated, it gives CASASAMNTEAFF. The chain has TRBV7-3 and TRBJ1-1; D ambiguous. Germline loops: CDR1 SGHTA, CDR2 FQGTGA. The CDR3 runs to 13 residues. V was clipped by 9 bases and J by 0 bases, with 11 bases between them.